One and the same sample provided the 17 T cell receptor beta chains below, sequenced in a study of OX40 agonist ivuxolimab in advanced cancers. Libraries were prepared by immunoSEQ multiplex PCR; TCRdb keeps only in-frame clonotypes and omits some of them. The sample has roughly 64,000 clones, roughly 81% seen once. The sample in question was CD4+ or CD8+ T cells sorted from blood, obtained in a trial of the OX40 agonist ivuxolimab. The receptor source for this set is an adult with an advanced solid tumor such as melanoma, head and neck, liver or kidney cancer.

This clone appeared a single time. In nucleotides, the CDR3 is TGTGCCAGCAGCTTAGCGCTTCGACTAACTAATGAAAAACTGTTTTTT. This sequence encodes CASSLALRLTNEKLFF. V is TRBV7-2 and J is TRBJ1-4; no reliable D call. The CDR3 is 16 residues long. Trimming stripped 0 bases from V and 1 base from J, with 9 bases between. In germline, CDR1 is SGHTA, CDR2 FQGNSA.

V is TRBV27 and J is TRBJ2-2, with D possibly being TRBD1 (5 bases). CDR3 length equals 13 residues. Germline assignment: CDR1 MNHEY and CDR2 SMNVEV (reference sequence). Trimming stripped 10 bases from V and 4 bases from J, with 13 bases between. Written as DNA, the CDR3 is TGTGCCACCCTTCGGCAGGGCACCGGGGAGCTGTTTTTT. Its protein product is CATLRQGTGELFF.

J is TRBJ2-5 and V is TRBV2; 11 nucleotides align to TRBD2. CDR3 size: 15 residues. V was pared by 6 bases and J by 5 bases, with 8 bases of the junction left unmatched. Germline V lookup: CDR1 SNHLY, CDR2 FYNNEI. CDR3 nucleotides: TGTGCCAGCAGGGTACTAGCGGGAGTAGCGGAGACCCAGTACTTC. This codes for CASRVLAGVAETQYF.

The chain carries TRBV27 and TRBJ2-6; D ambiguous. The V gene lost 5 bases and the J gene lost 0 bases, with 5 bases spanning the gap. CDR1 is MNHEY, CDR2 SMNVEV, per germline (reference sequence). The CDR3 is made up of 14 amino acids. The CDR3 nucleotides are TGTGCCAGCAGTCAAAGCTCTGGGGCCAACGTCCTGACTTTC. Protein sequence: CASSQSSGANVLTF.

The V gene is TRBV21-1, the J gene TRBJ2-7; TRBD2, the table's D call, lacks a check against the DNA. TRBV21-1 is noted as a pseudogene. This CDR3 is built from 15 residues. This CDR3 is CASHTTSGSSYEQYF. CDR3 sequence (DNA): TGTGCCAGCCACACTACTAGCGGGAGCTCCTACGAGCAGTACTTC.

Only a few counts were recorded for this clone. The gene calls are TRBV29-1 and TRBJ1-1; 7 nucleotides match TRBD1. With 3 bases clipped from V and 10 bases from J, the junction kept 8 bases outside the gene matches. The CDR3 runs 12 residues. Germline values: CDR1 SQVTM, CDR2 ANQGSEA. CDR3 protein: CSVEGSGGGAFF. CDR3 DNA sequence: TGCAGCGTTGAGGGTTCAGGGGGGGGAGCTTTCTTT.

The chain couples TRBV4-1 to TRBJ2-1, with 12 nucleotides matching TRBD2. The germline V gene encodes CDR1 MGHRA and CDR2 YSYEKL. V lost 1 base to trimming and J lost 5 bases; unmatched junction nucleotides: 9. This CDR3 spans 18 amino acids. CDR3 amino acids: CASSQVDMGLAGNNEQFF. DNA for the CDR3: TGCGCCAGCAGCCAAGTTGACATGGGACTAGCGGGTAACAATGAGCAGTTCTTC.

The rearrangement joins TRBV6-5 to TRBJ2-7; a possible D gene is TRBD2 (5 bases). Trimming took off 1 base at V and 6 bases at J, with 13 bases between the two ends. The CDR3 is 14 residues long. Germline CDR1 and CDR2: MNHEY and SVGAGI. The CDR3 spells CASSYLAFGGEQYF. As DNA, the CDR3 is TGTGCCAGCAGTTACTTAGCGTTTGGTGGCGAGCAGTACTTC.

As DNA, the CDR3 is TGTGCCAGCACCCGCCTGTGGGGGGGCGGGAATCAGCCCCAGCATTTT. Its translation is CASTRLWGGGNQPQHF. The chain carries TRBV5-6 and TRBJ1-5, with D tentatively TRBD1 (6 bases). The V end was cut by 6 bases, the J end by 4 bases, with 20 bases between. Germline V CDR1 and CDR2: SGHDT, YYEEEE. CDR3 length: 16 residues.

V is TRBV5-4 and J is TRBJ2-3, with TRBD1 matching 9 bases. The CDR3 is 16 amino acids. CDR1 and CDR2 (germline): SGHNT, YYREEE (reference sequence). The trim removed 3 bases at V and 4 bases at J, leaving 9 bases unmatched. CDR3 protein: CASSSLAGQGPDTQYF. CDR3 sequence (DNA): TGTGCCAGCAGCTCCCTGGCGGGACAGGGTCCAGATACGCAGTATTTT.

This clone occurred once. The gene calls are TRBV18 and TRBJ2-1; no firm D call. This CDR3 has 13 residues. Trimming cost V 6 bases and J 8 bases, with 14 bases left between them. The germline gives CDR1 KGHSH, CDR2 LQKENI. CDR3 bases: TGTGCCAGCTCGCGTAACTACGACGATGAGCAGTTCTTC. This translates into CASSRNYDDEQFF.

In this sample, this clone turned up once. V and J are TRBV6-5 and TRBJ1-2, with 10 bases that match TRBD1. The CDR3 loop spans 13 amino acids. Germline V gives CDR1 MNHEY, CDR2 SVGAGI. V dropped 6 bases and J dropped 5; count of bases not matched to a gene: 3. The CDR3 protein is CASSRDRGYGYTF. Written as DNA, the CDR3 is TGTGCCAGCAGCAGGGACAGGGGTTATGGCTACACCTTC.

The V and J genes are TRBV28 and TRBJ2-6; D might be TRBD1 (6 bases). This CDR3 is 14 amino acids long. Germline V gene data show CDR1 as MDHEN and CDR2 as SYDVKM. V was clipped by 6 bases and J by 13 bases, with 19 bases between them. CDR3 loop: CASRNGQSSSVLTF. The CDR3 region has the DNA TGTGCCAGCAGGAACGGACAGTCGAGTAGTGTCCTGACTTTC. Looking up the rest from reference TRBV28 and TRBJ2-6 gives the full variable domain: DVKVTQSSRYLVKRTGEKVFLECVQDMDHENMFWYRQDPGLGLRLIYFSYDVKMKEKGDIPEGYSVSREKKERFSLILESASTNQTSMYLCASRNGQSSSVLTFGAGSRLTVL.

The chain links TRBV29-1 to TRBJ1-4; no definite D call. Per germline, CDR1 SQVTM and CDR2 ANQGSEA. The germline V and J ends were trimmed by 7 bases and 5 bases, with 14 bases remaining between them. CDR3 length: 13 amino acids. CDR3 in DNA: TGCAGCGGGAAGGAGGGATCGAATGAAAAACTGTTTTTT. It is translated as CSGKEGSNEKLFF.

This clone was detected a few times. This sequence joins TRBV19 and TRBJ1-2; D ambiguous. This CDR3 contains 10 residues. The V end lost 4 bases, the J end lost 3 bases, and 0 bases lay between the germline ends. Germline assignment: CDR1 LNHDA and CDR2 SQIVND (reference sequence). The CDR3 bases are TGTGCCAGTAGTAACTATGGCTACACCTTC. It specifies CASSNYGYTF.

This clone was counted once. The gene calls are TRBV9 and TRBJ2-7; 9 bases fit TRBD2. The V and J ends lost 0 bases and 7 bases, in that order; junction bases with no gene match: 8. Germline loops: CDR1 SGDLS, CDR2 YYNGEE. The CDR3 has 15 amino acids. The CDR3 loop reads CASSVGPSGTSEQYF. The CDR3 nucleotides are TGTGCCAGCAGCGTAGGCCCTAGCGGGACCTCTGAGCAGTACTTC.

The chain employs TRBV4-1 and TRBJ1-2; perhaps TRBD1 as D (6 bases). The CDR3 extends over 16 amino acids. The V and J ends lost 0 bases and 4 bases respectively, with 15 bases between them. Germline CDR1 MGHRA, CDR2 YSYEKL. The DNA for the CDR3 is TGCGCCAGCAGCCAAGAACGGGAGACAGGCAGCTATGGCTACACCTTC. Translated, it gives CASSQERETGSYGYTF.